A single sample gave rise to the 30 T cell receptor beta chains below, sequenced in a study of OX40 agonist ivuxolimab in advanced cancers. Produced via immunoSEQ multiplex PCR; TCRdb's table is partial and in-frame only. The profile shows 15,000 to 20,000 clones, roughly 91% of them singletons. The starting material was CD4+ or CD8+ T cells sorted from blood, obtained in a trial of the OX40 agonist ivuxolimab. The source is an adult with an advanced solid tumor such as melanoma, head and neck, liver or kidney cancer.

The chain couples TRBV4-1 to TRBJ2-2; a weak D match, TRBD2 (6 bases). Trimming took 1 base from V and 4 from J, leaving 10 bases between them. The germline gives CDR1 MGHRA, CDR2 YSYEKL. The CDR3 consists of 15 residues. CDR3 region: CASSQGLVFTGELFF. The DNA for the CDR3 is TGCGCCAGCAGCCAAGGACTAGTTTTCACCGGGGAGCTGTTTTTT.

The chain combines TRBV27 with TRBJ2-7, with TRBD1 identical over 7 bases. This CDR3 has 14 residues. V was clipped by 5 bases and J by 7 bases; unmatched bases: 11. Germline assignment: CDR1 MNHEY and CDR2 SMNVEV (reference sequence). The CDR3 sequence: CASSIGQAPWEQYF. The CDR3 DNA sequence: TGTGCCAGCAGTATCGGACAGGCCCCCTGGGAGCAGTACTTC.

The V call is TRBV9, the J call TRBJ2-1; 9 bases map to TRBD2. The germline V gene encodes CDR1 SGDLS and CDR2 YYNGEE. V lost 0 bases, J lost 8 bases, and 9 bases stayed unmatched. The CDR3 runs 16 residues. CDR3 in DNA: TGTGCCAGCAGCGTAGCGCGTAGCGGGAGCATGGATGAGCAGTTCTTC. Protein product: CASSVARSGSMDEQFF.

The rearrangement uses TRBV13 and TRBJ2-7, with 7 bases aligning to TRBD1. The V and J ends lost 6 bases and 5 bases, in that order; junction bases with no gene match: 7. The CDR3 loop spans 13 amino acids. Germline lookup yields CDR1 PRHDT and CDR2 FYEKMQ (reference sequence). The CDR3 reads CASSPRDRDEQYF. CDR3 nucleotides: TGTGCCAGCAGTCCACGTGACAGGGACGAGCAGTACTTC.

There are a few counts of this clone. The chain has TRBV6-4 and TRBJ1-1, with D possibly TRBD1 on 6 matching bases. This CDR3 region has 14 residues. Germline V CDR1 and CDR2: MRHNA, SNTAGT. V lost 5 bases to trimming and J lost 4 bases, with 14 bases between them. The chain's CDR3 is CASSPEGDPTEAFF. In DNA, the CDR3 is TGTGCCAGCAGTCCTGAGGGGGACCCCACTGAAGCTTTCTTT.

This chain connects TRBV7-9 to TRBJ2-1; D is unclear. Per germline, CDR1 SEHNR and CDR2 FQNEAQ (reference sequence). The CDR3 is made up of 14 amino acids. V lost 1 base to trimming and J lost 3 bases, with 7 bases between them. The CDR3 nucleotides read TGTGCCAGCAGCTTAGGACGGCACTACAATGAGCAGTTCTTC. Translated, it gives CASSLGRHYNEQFF.

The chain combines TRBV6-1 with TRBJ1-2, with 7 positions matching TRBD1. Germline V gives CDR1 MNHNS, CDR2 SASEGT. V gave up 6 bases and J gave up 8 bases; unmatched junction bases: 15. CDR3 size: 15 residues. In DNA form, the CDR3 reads TGTGCCAGCAGGACGACAGGGCCCCTCGGAGGGGGCTACACCTTC. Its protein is CASRTTGPLGGGYTF.

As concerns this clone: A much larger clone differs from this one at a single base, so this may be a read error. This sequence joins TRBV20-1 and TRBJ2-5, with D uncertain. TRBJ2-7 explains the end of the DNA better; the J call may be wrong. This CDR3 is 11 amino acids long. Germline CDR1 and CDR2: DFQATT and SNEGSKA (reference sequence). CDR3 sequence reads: CSASPGYEQYF. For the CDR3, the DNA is TGCAGTGCTAGCCCGGGCTACGAGCAGTACTTC.

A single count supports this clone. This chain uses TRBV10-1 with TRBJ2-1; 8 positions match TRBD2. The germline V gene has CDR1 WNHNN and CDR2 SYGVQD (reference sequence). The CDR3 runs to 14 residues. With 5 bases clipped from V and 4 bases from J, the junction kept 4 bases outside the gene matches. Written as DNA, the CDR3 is TGCGCCAGCAGTCCGGGAGGGGGGTACAATGAGCAGTTCTTC. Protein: CASSPGGGYNEQFF.

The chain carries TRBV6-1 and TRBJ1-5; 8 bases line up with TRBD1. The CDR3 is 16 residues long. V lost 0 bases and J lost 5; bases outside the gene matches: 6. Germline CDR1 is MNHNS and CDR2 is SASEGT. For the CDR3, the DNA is TGTGCCAGCAGTGAAGCGCCTGGACAGGGTTATCAGCCCCAGCATTTT. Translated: CASSEAPGQGYQPQHF.

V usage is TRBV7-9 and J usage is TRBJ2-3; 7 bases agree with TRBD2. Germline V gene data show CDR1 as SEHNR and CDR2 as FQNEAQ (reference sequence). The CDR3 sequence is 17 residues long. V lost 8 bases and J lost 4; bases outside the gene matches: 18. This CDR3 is CASGYGAGALGADTQYF. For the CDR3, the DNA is TGTGCCAGCGGGTATGGGGCGGGAGCGTTAGGCGCAGATACGCAGTATTTT. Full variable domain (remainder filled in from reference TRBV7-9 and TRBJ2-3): DTGVSQNPRHKITKRGQNVTFRCDPISEHNRLYWYRQTLGQGPEFLTYFQNEAQLEKSRLLSDRFSAERPKGSFSTLEIQRTEQGDSAMYLCASGYGAGALGADTQYFGPGTRLTVL.

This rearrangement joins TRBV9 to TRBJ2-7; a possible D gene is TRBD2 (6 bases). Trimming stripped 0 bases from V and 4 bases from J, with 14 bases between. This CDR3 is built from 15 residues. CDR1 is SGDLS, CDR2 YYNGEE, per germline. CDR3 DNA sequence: TGTGCCAGCAGCGTAGAGCCGGCGGGATGGTACGAGCAGTACTTC. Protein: CASSVEPAGWYEQYF.

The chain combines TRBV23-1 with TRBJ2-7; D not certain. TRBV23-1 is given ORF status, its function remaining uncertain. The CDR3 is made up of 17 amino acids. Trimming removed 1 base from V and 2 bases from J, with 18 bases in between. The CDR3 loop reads CASSQYPGSKEAYEQYF. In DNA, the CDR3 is TGCGCCAGCAGTCAATATCCCGGATCGAAAGAGGCCTACGAGCAGTACTTC.

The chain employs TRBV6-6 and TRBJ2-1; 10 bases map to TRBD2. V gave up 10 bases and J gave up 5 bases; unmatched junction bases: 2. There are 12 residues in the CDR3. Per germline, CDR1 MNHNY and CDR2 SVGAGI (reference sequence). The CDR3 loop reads CATGTSDNEQFF. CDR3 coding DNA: TGTGCCACTGGGACTAGCGACAATGAGCAGTTCTTC.

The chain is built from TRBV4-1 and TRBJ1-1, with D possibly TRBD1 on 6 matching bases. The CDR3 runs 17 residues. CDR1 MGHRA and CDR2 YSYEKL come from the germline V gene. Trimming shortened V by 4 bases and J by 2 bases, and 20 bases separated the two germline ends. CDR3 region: CASSLLPGGGKNTEAFF. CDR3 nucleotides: TGCGCCAGCAGCCTTCTTCCGGGAGGGGGAAAAAACACTGAAGCTTTCTTT.

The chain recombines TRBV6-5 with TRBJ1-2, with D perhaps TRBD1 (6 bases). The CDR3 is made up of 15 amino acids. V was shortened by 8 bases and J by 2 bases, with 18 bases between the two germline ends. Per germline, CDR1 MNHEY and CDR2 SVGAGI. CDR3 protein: CASRDTELPNYGYTF. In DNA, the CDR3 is TGTGCCAGCCGGGACACGGAGCTTCCCAACTATGGCTACACCTTC.

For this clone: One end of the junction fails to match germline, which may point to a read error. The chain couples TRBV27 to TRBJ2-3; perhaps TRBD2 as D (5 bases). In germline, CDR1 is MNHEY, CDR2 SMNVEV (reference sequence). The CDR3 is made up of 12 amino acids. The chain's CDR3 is CASSSTPHGVDF. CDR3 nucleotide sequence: TGTGCCAGCAGTTCCACCCCGCACGGGGTTGATTTT.

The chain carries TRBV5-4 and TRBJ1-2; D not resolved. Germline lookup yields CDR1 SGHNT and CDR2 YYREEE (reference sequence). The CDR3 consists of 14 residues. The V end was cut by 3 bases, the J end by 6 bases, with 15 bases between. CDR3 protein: CASSYRGGSDGYTF. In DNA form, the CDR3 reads TGTGCCAGCAGCTACCGTGGAGGGAGTGATGGCTACACCTTC.

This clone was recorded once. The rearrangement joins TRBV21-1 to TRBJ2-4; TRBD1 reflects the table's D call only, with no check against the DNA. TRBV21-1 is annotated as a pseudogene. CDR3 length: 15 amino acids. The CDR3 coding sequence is TGTGCCAGCAGCAAATGGGGCCTAGCCAAAAACATTCAGTACTTC. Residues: CASSKWGLAKNIQYF.

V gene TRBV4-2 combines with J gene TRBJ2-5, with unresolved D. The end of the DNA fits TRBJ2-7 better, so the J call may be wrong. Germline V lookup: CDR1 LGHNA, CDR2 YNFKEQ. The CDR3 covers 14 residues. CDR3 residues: CASSQEGQSYEQYF. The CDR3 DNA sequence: TGTGCCAGCAGCCAAGAAGGCCAGTCCTACGAGCAGTACTTC.

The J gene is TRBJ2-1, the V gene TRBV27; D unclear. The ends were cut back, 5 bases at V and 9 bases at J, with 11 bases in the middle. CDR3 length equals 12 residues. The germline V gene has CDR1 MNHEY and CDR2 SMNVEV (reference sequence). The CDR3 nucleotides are TGTGCCAGCAGTCCCGCCTCTCGTGAGCAGTTCTTC. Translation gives CASSPASREQFF.

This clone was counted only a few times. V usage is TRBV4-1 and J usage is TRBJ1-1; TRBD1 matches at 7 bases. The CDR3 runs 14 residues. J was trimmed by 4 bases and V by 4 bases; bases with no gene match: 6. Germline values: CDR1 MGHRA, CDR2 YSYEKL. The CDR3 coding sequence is TGCGCCAGCAGCCTAGCAGGGGGTGTCACTGAAGCTTTCTTT. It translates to CASSLAGGVTEAFF.

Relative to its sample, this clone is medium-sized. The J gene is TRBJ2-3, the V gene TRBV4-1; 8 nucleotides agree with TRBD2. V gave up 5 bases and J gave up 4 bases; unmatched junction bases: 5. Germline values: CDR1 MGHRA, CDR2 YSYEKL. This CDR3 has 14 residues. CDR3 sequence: CASSLAGLADTQYF. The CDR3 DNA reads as TGCGCCAGCAGCTTAGCGGGACTGGCAGATACGCAGTATTTT.

The CDR3 is CASSLRTPQETQYF. Written as DNA, the CDR3 is TGTGCCAGCAGCCTACGGACACCCCAAGAGACCCAGTACTTC. The genes are TRBV27 and TRBJ2-5, with D perhaps TRBD1 (5 bases). The CDR3 runs to 14 residues. From germline, CDR1 is MNHEY and CDR2 SMNVEV (reference sequence). The germline V and J ends were trimmed by 6 bases and 1 base, with 12 bases remaining between them.

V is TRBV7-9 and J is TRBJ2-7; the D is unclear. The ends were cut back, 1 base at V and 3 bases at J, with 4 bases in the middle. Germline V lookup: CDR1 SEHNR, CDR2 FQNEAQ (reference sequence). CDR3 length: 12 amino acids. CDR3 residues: CASSLVGYEQYF. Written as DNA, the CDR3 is TGTGCCAGCAGCTTAGTGGGCTACGAGCAGTACTTC.

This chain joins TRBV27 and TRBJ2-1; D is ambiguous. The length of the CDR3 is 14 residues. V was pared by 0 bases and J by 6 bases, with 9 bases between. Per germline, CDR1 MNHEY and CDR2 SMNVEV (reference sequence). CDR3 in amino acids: CASSLSDPGNEQFF. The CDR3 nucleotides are TGTGCCAGCAGTTTATCAGACCCGGGCAATGAGCAGTTCTTC.

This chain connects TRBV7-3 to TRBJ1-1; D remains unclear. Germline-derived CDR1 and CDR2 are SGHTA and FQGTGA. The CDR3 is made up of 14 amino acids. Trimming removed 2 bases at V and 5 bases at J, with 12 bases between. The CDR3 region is CASSLGSGSTEAFF. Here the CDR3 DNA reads TGTGCCAGCAGCTTAGGCTCGGGAAGTACTGAAGCTTTCTTT.

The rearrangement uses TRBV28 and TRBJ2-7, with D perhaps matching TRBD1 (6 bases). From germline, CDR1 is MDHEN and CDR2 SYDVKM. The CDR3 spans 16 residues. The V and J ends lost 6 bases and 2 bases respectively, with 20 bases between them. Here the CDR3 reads CASRLGQGLPTYEQYF. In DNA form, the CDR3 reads TGTGCCAGCAGGTTGGGGCAGGGGCTCCCAACCTACGAGCAGTACTTC.

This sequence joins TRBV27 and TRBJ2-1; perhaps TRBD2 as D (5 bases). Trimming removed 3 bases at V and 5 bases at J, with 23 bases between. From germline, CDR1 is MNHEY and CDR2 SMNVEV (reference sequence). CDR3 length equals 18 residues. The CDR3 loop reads CASSFSALGGGFNNEQFF. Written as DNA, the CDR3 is TGTGCCAGCAGTTTCTCAGCTTTGGGCGGAGGATTTAACAATGAGCAGTTCTTC.

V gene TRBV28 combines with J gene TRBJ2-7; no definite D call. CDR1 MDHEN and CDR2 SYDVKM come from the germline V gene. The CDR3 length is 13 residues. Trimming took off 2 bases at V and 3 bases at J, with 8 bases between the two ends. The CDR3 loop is CASSLIYSYEQYF. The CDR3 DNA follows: TGTGCCAGCAGTTTAATCTACAGCTACGAGCAGTACTTC.